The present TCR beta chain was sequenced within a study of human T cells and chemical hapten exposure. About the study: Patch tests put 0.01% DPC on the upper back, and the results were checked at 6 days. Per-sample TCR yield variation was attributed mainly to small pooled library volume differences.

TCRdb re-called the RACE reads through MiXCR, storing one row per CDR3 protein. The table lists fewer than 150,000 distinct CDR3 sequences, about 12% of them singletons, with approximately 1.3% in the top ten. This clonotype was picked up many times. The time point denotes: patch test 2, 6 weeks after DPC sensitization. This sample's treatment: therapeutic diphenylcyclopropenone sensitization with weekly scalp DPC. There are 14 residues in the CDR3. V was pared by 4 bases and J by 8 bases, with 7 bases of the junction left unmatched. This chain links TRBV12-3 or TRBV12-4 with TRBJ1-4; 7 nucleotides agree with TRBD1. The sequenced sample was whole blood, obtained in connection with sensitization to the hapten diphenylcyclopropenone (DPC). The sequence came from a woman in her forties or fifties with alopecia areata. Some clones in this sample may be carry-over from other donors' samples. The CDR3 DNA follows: TGTGCCAGCAGTTCCTCTGACAGGGCGGAAAAACTGTTTTTT. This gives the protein CASSSSDRAEKLFF.